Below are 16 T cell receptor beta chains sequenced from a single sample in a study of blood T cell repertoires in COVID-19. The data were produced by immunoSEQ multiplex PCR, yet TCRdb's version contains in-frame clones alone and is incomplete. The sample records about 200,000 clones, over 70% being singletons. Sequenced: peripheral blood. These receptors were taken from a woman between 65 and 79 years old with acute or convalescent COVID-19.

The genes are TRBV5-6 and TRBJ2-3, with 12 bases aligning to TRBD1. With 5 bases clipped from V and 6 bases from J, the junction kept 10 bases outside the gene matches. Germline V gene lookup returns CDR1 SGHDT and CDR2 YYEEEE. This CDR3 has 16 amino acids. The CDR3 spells CASSPGTGGPMDTQYF. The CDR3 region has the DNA TGTGCCAGCAGTCCCGGGACAGGGGGCCCCATGGATACGCAGTATTTT.

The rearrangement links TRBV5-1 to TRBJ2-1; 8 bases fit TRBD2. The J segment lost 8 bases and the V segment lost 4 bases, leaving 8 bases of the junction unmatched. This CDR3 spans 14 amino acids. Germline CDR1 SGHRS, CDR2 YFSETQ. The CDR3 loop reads CASSLSGIRDEQFF. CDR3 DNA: TGCGCCAGCAGCCTTAGCGGGATCAGGGATGAGCAGTTCTTC.

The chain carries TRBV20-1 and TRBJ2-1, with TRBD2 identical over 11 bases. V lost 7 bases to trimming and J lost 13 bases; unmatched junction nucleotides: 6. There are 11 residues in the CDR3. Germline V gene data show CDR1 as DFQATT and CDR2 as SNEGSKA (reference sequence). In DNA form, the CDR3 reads TGCAGTGGGGTAGCGGGGGGGCCCCAGTTCTTC. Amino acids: CSGVAGGPQFF.

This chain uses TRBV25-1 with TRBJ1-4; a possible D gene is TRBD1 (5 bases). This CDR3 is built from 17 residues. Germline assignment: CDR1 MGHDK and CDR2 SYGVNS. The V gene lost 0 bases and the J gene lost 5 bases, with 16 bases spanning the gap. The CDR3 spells CASSEYVQGSLNEKLFF. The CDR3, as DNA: TGTGCCAGCAGTGAATACGTTCAGGGCAGTCTAAATGAAAAACTGTTTTTT.

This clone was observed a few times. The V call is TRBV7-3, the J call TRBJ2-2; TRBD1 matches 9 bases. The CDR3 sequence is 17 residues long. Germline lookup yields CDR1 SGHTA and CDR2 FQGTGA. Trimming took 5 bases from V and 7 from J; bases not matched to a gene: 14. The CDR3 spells CASSPNSGTGRVGELFF. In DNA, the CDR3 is TGTGCCAGCAGCCCTAATAGTGGGACAGGGAGGGTCGGGGAGCTGTTTTTT. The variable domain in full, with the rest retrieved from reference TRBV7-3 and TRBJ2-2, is GAGVSQTPSNKVTEKGKYVELRCDPISGHTALYWYRQSLGQGPEFLIYFQGTGAADDSGLPNDRFFAVRPEGSVSTLKIQRTERGDSAVYLCASSPNSGTGRVGELFFGEGSRLTVL.

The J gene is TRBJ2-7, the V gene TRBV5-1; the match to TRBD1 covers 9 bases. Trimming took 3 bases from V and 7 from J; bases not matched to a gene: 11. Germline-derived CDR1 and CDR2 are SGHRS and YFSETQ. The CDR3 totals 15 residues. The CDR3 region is CASSSLQGAPGEQYF. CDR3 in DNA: TGCGCCAGCAGCTCGTTACAGGGGGCGCCGGGGGAGCAGTACTTC.

The CDR3 loop is CASSDLRASGSPLHF. CDR3 nucleotide sequence: TGTGCCAGCAGTGACCTCAGGGCCTCCGGATCACCCCTCCACTTT. This chain links TRBV25-1 with TRBJ1-6; possible D gene TRBD1, 5 bases. Germline V lookup: CDR1 MGHDK, CDR2 SYGVNS. V dropped 3 bases and J dropped 10 bases, with 16 bases sitting between them. CDR3 size: 15 residues.

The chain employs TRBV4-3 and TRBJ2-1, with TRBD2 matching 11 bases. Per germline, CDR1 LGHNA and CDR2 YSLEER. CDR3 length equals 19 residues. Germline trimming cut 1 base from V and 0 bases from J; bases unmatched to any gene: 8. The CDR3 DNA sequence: TGCGCCAGCAGCCAAGTAAGGGTAGCGGGGGGGCTCTCCTACAATGAGCAGTTCTTC. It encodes CASSQVRVAGGLSYNEQFF.

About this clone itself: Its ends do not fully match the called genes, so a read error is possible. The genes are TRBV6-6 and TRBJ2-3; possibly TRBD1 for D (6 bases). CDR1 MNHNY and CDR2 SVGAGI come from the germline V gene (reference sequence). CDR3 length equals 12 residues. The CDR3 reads CASSYSSDRFDF. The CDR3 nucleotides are TGTGCCAGCAGTTACTCTTCCGACAGGTTCGATTTT.

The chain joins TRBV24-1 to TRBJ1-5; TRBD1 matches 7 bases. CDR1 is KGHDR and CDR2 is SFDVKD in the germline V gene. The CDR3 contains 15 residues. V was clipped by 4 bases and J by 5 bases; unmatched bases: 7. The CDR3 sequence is CATSETGRNDQPQHF. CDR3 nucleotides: TGTGCCACCAGTGAGACAGGGCGTAACGATCAGCCCCAGCATTTT.

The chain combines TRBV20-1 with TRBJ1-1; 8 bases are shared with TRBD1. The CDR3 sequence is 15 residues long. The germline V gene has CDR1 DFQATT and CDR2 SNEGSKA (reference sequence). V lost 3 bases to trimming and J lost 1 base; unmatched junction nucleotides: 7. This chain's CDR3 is CSASPRTGRNTEAFF. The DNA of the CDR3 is TGCAGTGCTAGTCCCCGGACAGGGAGGAACACTGAAGCTTTCTTT.

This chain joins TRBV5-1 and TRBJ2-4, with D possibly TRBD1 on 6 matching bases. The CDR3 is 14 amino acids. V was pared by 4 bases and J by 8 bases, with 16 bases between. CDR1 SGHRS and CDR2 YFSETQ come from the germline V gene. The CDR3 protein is CASSPRTAEDIQYF. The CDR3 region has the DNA TGCGCCAGCAGCCCGCGGACAGCGGAGGACATTCAGTACTTC.

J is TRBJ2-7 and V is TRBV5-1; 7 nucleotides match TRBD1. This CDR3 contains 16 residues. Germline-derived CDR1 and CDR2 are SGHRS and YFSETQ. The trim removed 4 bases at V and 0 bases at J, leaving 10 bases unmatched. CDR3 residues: CASSPLPGQSSYEQYF. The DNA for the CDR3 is TGCGCCAGCAGCCCACTACCGGGACAGAGCTCCTACGAGCAGTACTTC.

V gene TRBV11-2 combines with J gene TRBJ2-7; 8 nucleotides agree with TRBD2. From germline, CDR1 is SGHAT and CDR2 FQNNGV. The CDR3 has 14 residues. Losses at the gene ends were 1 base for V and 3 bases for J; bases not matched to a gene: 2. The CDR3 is CASSLAGGYYEQYV. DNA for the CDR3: TGTGCCAGCAGCTTAGCGGGGGGGTACTACGAGCAGTACGTC.

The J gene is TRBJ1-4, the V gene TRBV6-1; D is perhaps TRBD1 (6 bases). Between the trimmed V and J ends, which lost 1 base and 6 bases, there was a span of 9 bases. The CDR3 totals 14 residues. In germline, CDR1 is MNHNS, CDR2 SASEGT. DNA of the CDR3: TGTGCCAGCAGTGAAGTACAGGGAGATGAAAAACTGTTTTTT. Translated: CASSEVQGDEKLFF.

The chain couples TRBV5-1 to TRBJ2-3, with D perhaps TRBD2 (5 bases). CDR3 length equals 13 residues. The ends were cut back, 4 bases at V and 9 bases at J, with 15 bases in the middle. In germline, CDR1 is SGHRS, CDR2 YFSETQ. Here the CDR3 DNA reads TGCGCCAGCAGCCTAGAAGGACTCTCCACGCAGTATTTT. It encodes CASSLEGLSTQYF.